A selection of T cell receptor beta chains follows, all from one sample in a study of T cells after posttransplantation cyclophosphamide. The assay was immunoSEQ multiplex PCR, and TCRdb's table has in-frame clones only and misses some. Of some 20,000 clones listed, 95% to 98% are singletons. Sequences were obtained from naive CD4+ T cells sorted from PBMCs. All receptors derive from a man aged 40-49 years in good health, CMV-negative, and a related stem cell transplant donor. Each CDR3 is given with its conserved first and last residue. A D gene is named only where the DNA matches it firmly. Size is omitted from some rows. Given values are once, few, many or a class for expanded clones.

d_call: TRBD2
clone_size: .
j_call: TRBJ2-1
v_call: TRBV7-3
cdr3_aa: CASSLRASPGGNNEQFF
cdr3_nt: TGTGCCAGCAGCTTACGGGCCTCCCCCGGGGGGAACAATGAGCAGTTCTTC

d_call: TRBD1
clone_size: .
j_call: TRBJ2-2
v_call: TRBV29-1
cdr3_aa: CSVERGQGTGELFF
cdr3_nt: TGCAGCGTTGAGAGGGGGCAGGGAACCGGGGAGCTGTTTTTT

d_call: .
clone_size: .
j_call: TRBJ2-7
v_call: TRBV6-1
cdr3_aa: CASSEGRGFYEQYF
cdr3_nt: TGTGCCAGCAGTGAAGGCAGGGGTTTCTACGAGCAGTACTTC

d_call: TRBD1
clone_size: .
j_call: TRBJ2-5
v_call: TRBV9
cdr3_aa: CASSVADRRRETQYF
cdr3_nt: TGTGCCAGCAGCGTAGCGGACAGGAGACGGGAGACCCAGTACTTC

d_call: TRBD1
clone_size: .
j_call: TRBJ1-5
v_call: TRBV5-6
cdr3_aa: CASTRGTERSQPQHF
cdr3_nt: TGTGCCAGCACCAGGGGGACAGAAAGGAGTCAGCCCCAGCATTTT

d_call: TRBD2
clone_size: .
j_call: TRBJ2-3
v_call: TRBV7-2
cdr3_aa: CASSLSSGGSGADTQYF
cdr3_nt: TGTGCCAGCAGCTTATCCTCTGGCGGGAGTGGAGCAGATACGCAGTATTTT

d_call: TRBD2
clone_size: once
j_call: TRBJ2-5
v_call: TRBV28
cdr3_aa: CASSQTGLAGLTQYF
cdr3_nt: TGTGCCAGCAGCCAAACCGGACTAGCGGGTTTGACCCAGTACTTC

d_call: .
clone_size: .
j_call: TRBJ1-1
v_call: TRBV9
cdr3_aa: CASSVDRNTEAFF
cdr3_nt: TGTGCCAGCAGCGTAGACAGGAACACTGAAGCTTTCTTT

d_call: TRBD2
clone_size: .
j_call: TRBJ2-2
v_call: TRBV29-1
cdr3_aa: CSAGGISNTGELFF
cdr3_nt: TGCAGCGCGGGGGGGATATCGAACACCGGGGAGCTGTTTTTT

d_call: TRBD1
clone_size: .
j_call: TRBJ2-7
v_call: TRBV7-9
cdr3_aa: CASSPETFTGAIANEQYF
cdr3_nt: TGTGCCAGCAGCCCAGAGACCTTCACAGGGGCCATTGCAAACGAGCAGTACTTC

d_call: TRBD2
clone_size: .
j_call: TRBJ2-7
v_call: TRBV28
cdr3_aa: CASTLAGALYEQYF
cdr3_nt: TGTGCCAGTACCTTAGCGGGGGCCCTCTACGAGCAGTACTTC

d_call: TRBD1
clone_size: .
j_call: TRBJ2-1
v_call: TRBV6-1
cdr3_aa: CASSAATGVVNEQFF
cdr3_nt: TGTGCCAGCAGTGCCGCGACAGGGGTGGTAAATGAGCAGTTCTTC

d_call: .
clone_size: once
j_call: TRBJ2-2
v_call: TRBV5-1
cdr3_aa: CASSLGATGRGTGELFF
cdr3_nt: TGCGCCAGCAGCTTGGGGGCAACAGGAAGGGGCACCGGGGAGCTGTTTTTT

d_call: TRBD1
clone_size: .
j_call: TRBJ1-5
v_call: TRBV28
cdr3_aa: CASSVGTAEYSNQPQHF
cdr3_nt: TGTGCCAGCAGTGTCGGGACAGCCGAATATAGCAATCAGCCCCAGCATTTT

d_call: TRBD2
clone_size: .
j_call: TRBJ2-5
v_call: TRBV5-1
cdr3_aa: CASSPGLAGAWEQYF
cdr3_nt: TGCGCCAGCAGCCCGGGACTAGCGGGAGCCTGGGAGCAGTACTTC

d_call: .
clone_size: .
j_call: TRBJ2-3
v_call: TRBV6-5
cdr3_aa: CASRSTDTQYF
cdr3_nt: TGTGCCAGTCGGAGCACAGATACGCAGTATTTT

d_call: .
clone_size: .
j_call: TRBJ1-5
v_call: TRBV7-8
cdr3_aa: CASSMTGDNQPQHF
cdr3_nt: TGTGCCAGCAGTATGACAGGAGACAATCAGCCCCAGCATTTT

d_call: TRBD2
clone_size: .
j_call: TRBJ2-3
v_call: TRBV6-6
cdr3_aa: CASEAGEEDTQYF
cdr3_nt: TGTGCCAGCGAGGCGGGGGAGGAAGATACGCAGTATTTT

d_call: .
clone_size: .
j_call: TRBJ1-3
v_call: TRBV5-1
cdr3_aa: CASSLQGIAGNTIYF
cdr3_nt: TGCGCCAGCAGCTTGCAGGGGATAGCCGGAAACACCATATATTTT

d_call: .
clone_size: .
j_call: TRBJ2-7
v_call: TRBV5-4
cdr3_aa: CASSSTSLDEQYF
cdr3_nt: TGTGCCAGCAGCTCAACTAGTTTGGACGAGCAGTACTTC

d_call: TRBD1
clone_size: .
j_call: TRBJ1-2
v_call: TRBV4-1
cdr3_aa: CASSQLRGRFYGYTF
cdr3_nt: TGCGCCAGCAGCCAATTGAGGGGGCGGTTCTACGGCTACACCTTC

d_call: TRBD2
clone_size: .
j_call: TRBJ2-1
v_call: TRBV18
cdr3_aa: CASSRRTSGPSNEQFF
cdr3_nt: TGTGCCAGCTCCCGTCGGACTAGCGGGCCTAGCAATGAGCAGTTCTTC

d_call: .
clone_size: .
j_call: TRBJ1-1
v_call: TRBV7-2
cdr3_aa: CASSLGRVANTEAFF
cdr3_nt: TGTGCCAGCAGCTTAGGCAGGGTCGCGAACACTGAAGCTTTCTTT

d_call: .
clone_size: once
j_call: TRBJ1-5
v_call: TRBV5-4
cdr3_aa: CASSLDSDQPQHF
cdr3_nt: TGTGCCAGCAGCTTGGATTCCGATCAGCCCCAGCATTTT

d_call: TRBD2
clone_size: once
j_call: TRBJ2-5
v_call: TRBV18
cdr3_aa: CASSRTSGHQETQYF
cdr3_nt: TGTGCCAGCTCACGGACTAGCGGACACCAAGAGACCCAGTACTTC

d_call: TRBD2
clone_size: .
j_call: TRBJ2-7
v_call: TRBV28
cdr3_aa: CASISGRYEQYF
cdr3_nt: TGTGCCAGCATTAGCGGGAGGTACGAGCAGTACTTC

d_call: .
clone_size: .
j_call: TRBJ1-1
v_call: TRBV27
cdr3_aa: CASSRIRGTNTEAFF
cdr3_nt: TGTGCCAGCAGTCGAATCAGGGGAACGAACACTGAAGCTTTCTTT

d_call: TRBD2
clone_size: .
j_call: TRBJ2-1
v_call: TRBV5-1
cdr3_aa: CASSLVSSGNDEQFF
cdr3_nt: TGCGCCAGCAGCTTGGTTTCTAGCGGGAACGATGAGCAGTTCTTC

d_call: .
clone_size: once
j_call: TRBJ2-7
v_call: TRBV9
cdr3_aa: CASSLRGHEQYF
cdr3_nt: TGTGCCAGCAGCCTCAGGGGCCACGAGCAGTACTTC

d_call: TRBD2
clone_size: .
j_call: TRBJ2-7
v_call: TRBV19
cdr3_aa: CASSIGGGSPYEQYF
cdr3_nt: TGTGCCAGTAGTATCGGGGGAGGGAGTCCTTACGAGCAGTACTTC

d_call: TRBD1
clone_size: .
j_call: TRBJ2-1
v_call: TRBV7-2
cdr3_aa: CAGAWTGVSYNEQFF
cdr3_nt: TGTGCCGGGGCTTGGACAGGGGTCAGCTACAATGAGCAGTTCTTC

d_call: .
clone_size: once
j_call: TRBJ2-7
v_call: TRBV13
cdr3_aa: CASSGDSRYEQYF
cdr3_nt: TGTGCCAGCAGCGGGGACTCCCGTTACGAGCAGTACTTC

d_call: TRBD2
clone_size: .
j_call: TRBJ2-7
v_call: TRBV28
cdr3_aa: CATTTFSGGRGYEQYF
cdr3_nt: TGTGCCACCACTACCTTTTCGGGGGGGAGAGGCTACGAGCAGTACTTC

d_call: TRBD1
clone_size: .
j_call: TRBJ2-1
v_call: TRBV25-1
cdr3_aa: CASTPGGAYNEQFF
cdr3_nt: TGTGCCAGCACTCCAGGGGGCGCTTACAATGAGCAGTTCTTC

d_call: TRBD2
clone_size: .
j_call: TRBJ2-3
v_call: TRBV6-5
cdr3_aa: CASTQTIGSGGTQYF
cdr3_nt: TGTGCCAGCACTCAAACGATAGGGTCGGGGGGTACGCAGTATTTT

d_call: .
clone_size: .
j_call: TRBJ1-4
v_call: TRBV4-1
cdr3_aa: CASSPRGSPANEKLFF
cdr3_nt: TGCGCCAGCAGCCCTCGCGGGTCTCCAGCTAATGAAAAACTGTTTTTT

d_call: TRBD1
clone_size: .
j_call: TRBJ1-6
v_call: TRBV15
cdr3_aa: CATSGLGGLLGNSPLHF
cdr3_nt: TGTGCCACCAGCGGATTAGGGGGCCTCCTGGGTAATTCACCCCTCCACTTT

d_call: .
clone_size: .
j_call: TRBJ2-2
v_call: TRBV5-4
cdr3_aa: CASSYRRAGELFF
cdr3_nt: TGTGCCAGCAGCTATAGGAGGGCCGGGGAGCTGTTTTTT

d_call: TRBD1
clone_size: .
j_call: TRBJ2-7
v_call: TRBV11-2
cdr3_aa: CASSFGTGFNEQYF
cdr3_nt: TGTGCCAGCAGCTTCGGGACAGGGTTCAACGAGCAGTACTTC

d_call: .
clone_size: .
j_call: TRBJ2-3
v_call: TRBV21-1
cdr3_aa: CASSKEGGGASGTDTQYF
cdr3_nt: TGTGCCAGCAGCAAAGAGGGGGGGGGAGCTAGCGGCACAGATACGCAGTATTTT

d_call: TRBD2
clone_size: .
j_call: TRBJ2-1
v_call: TRBV25-1
cdr3_aa: CASSHGTSGSYNEQFF
cdr3_nt: TGTGCCAGCAGTCACGGGACTAGCGGGAGTTACAATGAGCAGTTCTTC

d_call: .
clone_size: .
j_call: TRBJ2-7
v_call: TRBV30
cdr3_aa: CAWKDRRFGYEQYF
cdr3_nt: TGTGCCTGGAAAGACAGGCGATTTGGGTACGAGCAGTACTTC

d_call: .
clone_size: .
j_call: TRBJ2-7
v_call: TRBV28
cdr3_aa: CASSLSPVEQYF
cdr3_nt: TGTGCCAGCAGTTTATCTCCGGTCGAGCAGTACTTC

d_call: TRBD2
clone_size: .
j_call: TRBJ2-3
v_call: TRBV7-2
cdr3_aa: CASSLDSGGRDTQYF
cdr3_nt: TGTGCCAGCAGCTTAGATTCGGGAGGAAGAGATACGCAGTATTTT

d_call: .
clone_size: .
j_call: TRBJ2-3
v_call: TRBV28
cdr3_aa: CASSFYGQSTDTQYF
cdr3_nt: TGTGCCAGCAGTTTTTACGGACAGAGCACAGATACGCAGTATTTT

d_call: TRBD2
clone_size: .
j_call: TRBJ2-1
v_call: TRBV25-1
cdr3_aa: CASSEYRAGAEQFF
cdr3_nt: TGTGCCAGCAGTGAATATCGAGCGGGAGCTGAGCAGTTCTTC

d_call: TRBD2
clone_size: .
j_call: TRBJ2-7
v_call: TRBV5-4
cdr3_aa: CASSGPGLGHEQYF
cdr3_nt: TGTGCCAGCAGCGGGCCGGGACTAGGACACGAGCAGTACTTC

d_call: TRBD1
clone_size: .
j_call: TRBJ1-4
v_call: TRBV28
cdr3_aa: CASSLGTGGATNEKLFF
cdr3_nt: TGTGCCAGCAGTTTAGGGACAGGGGGTGCGACTAATGAAAAACTGTTTTTT

d_call: TRBD2
clone_size: .
j_call: TRBJ2-3
v_call: TRBV29-1
cdr3_aa: CSVASTSGGKPDTQYF
cdr3_nt: TGCAGCGTTGCCTCTACTAGCGGAGGGAAGCCAGATACGCAGTATTTT

d_call: .
clone_size: .
j_call: TRBJ1-5
v_call: TRBV6-4
cdr3_aa: CASSAIQGQPQHF
cdr3_nt: TGTGCCAGCAGTGCTATTCAGGGTCAGCCCCAGCATTTT

d_call: TRBD2
clone_size: .
j_call: TRBJ2-5
v_call: TRBV7-2
cdr3_aa: CASSPRLSGRGETQYF
cdr3_nt: TGTGCCAGCAGCCCACGGCTTAGCGGGAGAGGAGAGACCCAGTACTTC

d_call: TRBD2
clone_size: .
j_call: TRBJ2-5
v_call: TRBV7-2
cdr3_aa: CASSLAILAGRGGETQYF
cdr3_nt: TGTGCCAGCAGCTTAGCCATACTAGCGGGCAGGGGGGGGGAGACCCAGTACTTC

d_call: TRBD2
clone_size: .
j_call: TRBJ2-1
v_call: TRBV6-6
cdr3_aa: CASTLLDWVAGGAQFF
cdr3_nt: TGTGCCAGCACTCTTCTAGACTGGGTAGCGGGAGGCGCGCAGTTCTTC

d_call: TRBD1
clone_size: .
j_call: TRBJ2-1
v_call: TRBV6-1
cdr3_aa: CASSEAGGQGTNEQFF
cdr3_nt: TGTGCCAGCAGTGAAGCTGGGGGACAGGGTACGAATGAGCAGTTCTTC

d_call: .
clone_size: .
j_call: TRBJ1-4
v_call: TRBV27
cdr3_aa: CASSFPGGAKLFF
cdr3_nt: TGTGCCAGCAGTTTCCCGGGGGGGGCGAAACTGTTTTTT

d_call: TRBD1
clone_size: .
j_call: TRBJ2-7
v_call: TRBV6-6
cdr3_aa: CASSYSDRDLAYEQYF
cdr3_nt: TGTGCCAGCAGTTACTCTGACAGGGATCTCGCCTACGAGCAGTACTTC

d_call: TRBD2
clone_size: .
j_call: TRBJ2-7
v_call: TRBV6-6
cdr3_aa: CASSYSGLADYEQYF
cdr3_nt: TGTGCCAGCAGTTACTCGGGACTAGCGGACTACGAGCAGTACTTC

d_call: TRBD1
clone_size: .
j_call: TRBJ1-1
v_call: TRBV19
cdr3_aa: CASRGRTGPNTEAFF
cdr3_nt: TGTGCCAGTAGGGGACGGACAGGCCCGAACACTGAAGCTTTCTTT